A selection of T cell receptor beta chains follows, all from one sample in a study of shared clonotypes between healthy human individuals. TCRdb's copy holds only in-frame clones and misses some; the assay was immunoSEQ multiplex PCR. The sample has over a million clones, about four fifths seen once. The sequencing sample was made of memory CD4+ T cells from PBMCs. The receptors here all came from a young man in good health. Some clones in this sample may be carry-over from other donors' samples. Each CDR3 is given with its conserved first and last residue.

TRBJ1-3 TRBV5-1 16 CASSLPLTGEGNTIYF
TRBJ1-1 TRBV28 16 CASSPRQGAGDTEAFF
TRBJ2-7 TRBV2 12 CASAIQGNEQYF
TRBJ2-2 TRBV14 17 CASSQDSTSVNTGELFF
TRBJ2-7 TRBV11-3 14 CASSPGGTRDEQYF
TRBJ1-1 TRBV13 12 CASRGANTEAFF
TRBJ2-7 TRBV11-2 14 CASSLGLAFYEQYF
TRBJ1-1 TRBV7-8 13 CASSLGGFTEAFF
TRBJ2-6 TRBV28 13 CASFAGGGNVLTF
TRBJ2-6 TRBV19 18 CASSPLTGGGSGANVLTF
TRBJ1-4 TRBV6-5 14 CASSKTGYNEKLFF
TRBJ1-3 TRBV28 13 CASSVIPGNTIYF
TRBJ2-3 TRBV18 14 CASSPGTRTDTQYF
TRBJ2-5 TRBV6-1 13 CASTYGLKETQYF
TRBJ1-4 TRBV6-1 15 CASSEFPTINEKLFF
TRBJ2-3 TRBV7-8 16 CASSLLTSGRTDTQYF
TRBJ2-1 TRBV5-1 14 CASSLQTGTNEQFF
TRBJ2-1 TRBV7-8 17 CASSLAQLAVSYNEQFF
TRBJ2-3 TRBV14 16 CASSQRRSSLTDTQYF
TRBJ2-5 TRBV29-1 14 CSVELPGGRETQYF
TRBJ1-2 TRBV28 12 CASSFRDYGYTF
TRBJ2-3 TRBV20-1 11 CPPTGRDTQYF